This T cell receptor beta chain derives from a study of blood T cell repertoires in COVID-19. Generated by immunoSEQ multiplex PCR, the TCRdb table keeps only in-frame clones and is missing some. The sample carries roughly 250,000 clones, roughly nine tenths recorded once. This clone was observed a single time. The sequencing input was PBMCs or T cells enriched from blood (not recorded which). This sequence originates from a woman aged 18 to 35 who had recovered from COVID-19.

CDR3 protein: CASSFGEVGVTDTQYF. For the CDR3, the DNA is TGTGCCAGCAGTTTCGGAGAAGTAGGGGTAACAGATACGCAGTATTTT. The genes are TRBV28 and TRBJ2-3, with a tentative D call TRBD1 (5 bases). V lost 3 bases, J lost 3 bases, and 16 bases lay in between. The germline V gene encodes CDR1 MDHEN and CDR2 SYDVKM. This CDR3 has 16 amino acids.